This T cell receptor beta chain emerged from a study of blood T cell repertoires in COVID-19. Here immunoSEQ multiplex PCR was the method, and the copy in TCRdb shows in-frame clones only, minus some. The sample includes around 450,000 clones, nearly 90% of them seen just once. V dropped 1 base and J dropped 3 bases, with 6 bases sitting between them. Looked up from germline, CDR1 is SGHAT and CDR2 is FQNNGV. There are 13 residues in the CDR3. The rearrangement uses TRBV11-2 and TRBJ1-2; D unresolved. The source is a woman between 18 and 29 years old with acute COVID-19. Sequenced: PBMCs or T cells enriched from blood (not recorded which). The CDR3 region has the DNA TGTGCCAGCAGCTTAGGTTCTCACTATGGCTACACCTTC. It codes for CASSLGSHYGYTF.